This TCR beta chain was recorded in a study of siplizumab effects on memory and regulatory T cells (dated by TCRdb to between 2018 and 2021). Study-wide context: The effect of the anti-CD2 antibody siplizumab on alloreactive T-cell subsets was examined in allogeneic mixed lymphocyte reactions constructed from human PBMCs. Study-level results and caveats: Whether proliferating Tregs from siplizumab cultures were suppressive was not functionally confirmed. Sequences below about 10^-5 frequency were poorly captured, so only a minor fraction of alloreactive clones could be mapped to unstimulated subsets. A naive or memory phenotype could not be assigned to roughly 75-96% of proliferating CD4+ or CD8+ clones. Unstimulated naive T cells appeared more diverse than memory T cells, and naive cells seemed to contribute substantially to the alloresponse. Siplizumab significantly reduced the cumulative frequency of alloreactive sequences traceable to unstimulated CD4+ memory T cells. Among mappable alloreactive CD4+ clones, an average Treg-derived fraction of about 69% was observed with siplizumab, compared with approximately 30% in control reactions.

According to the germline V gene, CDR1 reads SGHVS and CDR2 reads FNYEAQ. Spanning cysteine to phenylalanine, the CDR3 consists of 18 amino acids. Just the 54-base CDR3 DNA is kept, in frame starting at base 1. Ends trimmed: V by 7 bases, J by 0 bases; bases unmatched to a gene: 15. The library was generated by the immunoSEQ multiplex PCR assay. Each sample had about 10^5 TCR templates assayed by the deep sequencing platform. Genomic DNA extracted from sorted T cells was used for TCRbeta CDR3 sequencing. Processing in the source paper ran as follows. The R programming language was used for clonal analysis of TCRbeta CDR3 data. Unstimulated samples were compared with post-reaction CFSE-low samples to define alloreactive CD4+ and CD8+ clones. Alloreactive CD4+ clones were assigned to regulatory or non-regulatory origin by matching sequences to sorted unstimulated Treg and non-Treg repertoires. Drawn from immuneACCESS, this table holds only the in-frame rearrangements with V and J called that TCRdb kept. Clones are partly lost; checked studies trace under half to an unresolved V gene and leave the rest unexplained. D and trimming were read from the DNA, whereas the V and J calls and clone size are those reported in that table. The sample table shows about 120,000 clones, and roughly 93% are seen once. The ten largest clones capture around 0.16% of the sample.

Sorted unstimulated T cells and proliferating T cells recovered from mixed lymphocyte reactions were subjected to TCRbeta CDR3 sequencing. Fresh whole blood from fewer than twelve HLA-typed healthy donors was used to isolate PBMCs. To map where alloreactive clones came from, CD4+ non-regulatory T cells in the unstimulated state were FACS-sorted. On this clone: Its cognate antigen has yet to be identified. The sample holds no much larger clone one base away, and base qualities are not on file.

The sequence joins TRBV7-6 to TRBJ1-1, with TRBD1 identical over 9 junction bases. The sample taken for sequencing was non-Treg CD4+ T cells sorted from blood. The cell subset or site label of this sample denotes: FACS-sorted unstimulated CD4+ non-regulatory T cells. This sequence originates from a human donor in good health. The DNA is TGTGCCAGCACCACAGGGGGCCACATTGGGGGGATGAACACTGAAGCTTTCTTT. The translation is CASTTGGHIGGMNTEAFF.